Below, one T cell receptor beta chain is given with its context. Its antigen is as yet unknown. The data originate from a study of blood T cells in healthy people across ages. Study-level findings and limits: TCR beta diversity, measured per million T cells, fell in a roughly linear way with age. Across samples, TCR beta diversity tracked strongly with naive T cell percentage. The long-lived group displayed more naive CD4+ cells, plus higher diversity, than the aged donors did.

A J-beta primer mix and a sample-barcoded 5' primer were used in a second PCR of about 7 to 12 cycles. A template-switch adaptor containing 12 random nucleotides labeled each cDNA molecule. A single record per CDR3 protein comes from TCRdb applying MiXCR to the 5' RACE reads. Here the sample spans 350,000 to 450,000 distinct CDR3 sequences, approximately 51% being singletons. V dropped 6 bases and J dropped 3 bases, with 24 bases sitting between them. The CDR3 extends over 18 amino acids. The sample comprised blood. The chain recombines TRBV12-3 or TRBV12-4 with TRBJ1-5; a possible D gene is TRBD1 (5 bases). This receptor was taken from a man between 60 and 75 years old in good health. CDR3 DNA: TGTGCCAGCAGATACTGGACATTTAGCCGACGATACAATCAGCCCCAGCATTTT. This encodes CASRYWTFSRRYNQPQHF.